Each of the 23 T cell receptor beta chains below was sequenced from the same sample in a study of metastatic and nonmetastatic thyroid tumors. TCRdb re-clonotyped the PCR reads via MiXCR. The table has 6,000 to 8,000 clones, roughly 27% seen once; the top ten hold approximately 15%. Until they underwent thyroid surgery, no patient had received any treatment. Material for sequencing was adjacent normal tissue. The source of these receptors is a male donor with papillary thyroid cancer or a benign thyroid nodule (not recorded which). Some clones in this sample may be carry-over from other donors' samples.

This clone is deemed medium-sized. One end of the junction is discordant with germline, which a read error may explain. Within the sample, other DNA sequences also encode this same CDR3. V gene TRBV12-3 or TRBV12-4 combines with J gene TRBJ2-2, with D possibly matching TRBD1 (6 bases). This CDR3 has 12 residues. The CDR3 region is CAITRGTGELFF. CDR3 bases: TGTGCCATTACCAGGGGCACCGGGGAGCTGTTCTTT.

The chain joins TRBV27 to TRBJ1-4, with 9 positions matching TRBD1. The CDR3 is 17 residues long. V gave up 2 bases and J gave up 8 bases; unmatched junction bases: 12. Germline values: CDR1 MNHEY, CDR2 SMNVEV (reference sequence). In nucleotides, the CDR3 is TGTGCCAGCAGTTTACAGCATGGGGGACAGGGACCCGAAAAACTGTTTTTT. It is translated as CASSLQHGGQGPEKLFF.

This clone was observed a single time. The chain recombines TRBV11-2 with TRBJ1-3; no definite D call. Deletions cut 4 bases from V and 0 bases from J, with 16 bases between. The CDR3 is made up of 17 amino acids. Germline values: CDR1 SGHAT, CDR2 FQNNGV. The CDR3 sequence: CASSYTVYQVSGNTIYF. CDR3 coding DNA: TGTGCCAGCAGCTATACAGTATACCAAGTCTCTGGAAACACCATATATTTT.

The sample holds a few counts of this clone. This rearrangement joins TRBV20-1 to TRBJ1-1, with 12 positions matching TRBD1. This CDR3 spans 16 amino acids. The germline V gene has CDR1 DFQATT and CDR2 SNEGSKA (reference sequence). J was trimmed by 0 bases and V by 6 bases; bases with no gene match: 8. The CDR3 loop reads CSALPRDRGLNTEAFF. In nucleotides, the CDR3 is TGCAGTGCCCTTCCCCGGGACAGGGGGCTGAACACTGAAGCTTTCTTT.

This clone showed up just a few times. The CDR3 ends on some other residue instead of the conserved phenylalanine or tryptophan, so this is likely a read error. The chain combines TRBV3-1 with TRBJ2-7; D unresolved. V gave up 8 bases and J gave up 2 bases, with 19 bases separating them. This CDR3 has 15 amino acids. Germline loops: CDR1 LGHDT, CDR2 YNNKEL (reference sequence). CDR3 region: CASSCPKGSPYEQYS. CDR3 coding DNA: TGTGCCAGCTCCTGCCCGAAGGGTTCCCCCTACGAGCAGTACTCC.

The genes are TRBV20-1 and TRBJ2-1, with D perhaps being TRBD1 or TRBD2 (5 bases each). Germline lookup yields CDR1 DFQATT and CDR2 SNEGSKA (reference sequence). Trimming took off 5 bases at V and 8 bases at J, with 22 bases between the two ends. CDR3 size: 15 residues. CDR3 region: CSAPTGGSLGDEQFF. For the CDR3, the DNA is TGCAGTGCTCCAACTGGGGGATCTCTCGGGGATGAGCAGTTCTTC.

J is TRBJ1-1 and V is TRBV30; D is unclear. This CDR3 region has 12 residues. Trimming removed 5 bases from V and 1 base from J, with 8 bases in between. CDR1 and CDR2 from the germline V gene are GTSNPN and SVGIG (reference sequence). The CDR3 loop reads CAWWVRNTEAFF. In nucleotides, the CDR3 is TGTGCCTGGTGGGTCCGGAACACTGAAGCTTTCTTT. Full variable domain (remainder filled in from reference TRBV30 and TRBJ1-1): SQTIHQWPATLVQPVGSPLSLECTVEGTSNPNLYWYRQAAGRGLQLLFYSVGIGQISSEVPQNLSASRPQDRQFILSSKKLLLSDSGFYLCAWWVRNTEAFFGQGTRLTVV.

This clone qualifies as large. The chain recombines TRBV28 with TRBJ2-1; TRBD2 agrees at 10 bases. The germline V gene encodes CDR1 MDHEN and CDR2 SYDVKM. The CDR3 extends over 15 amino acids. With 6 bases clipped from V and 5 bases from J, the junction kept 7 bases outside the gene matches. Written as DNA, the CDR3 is TGTGCCAGCAGCTCAGCGGGAGGGATCCACAATGAGCAGTTCTTC. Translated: CASSSAGGIHNEQFF.

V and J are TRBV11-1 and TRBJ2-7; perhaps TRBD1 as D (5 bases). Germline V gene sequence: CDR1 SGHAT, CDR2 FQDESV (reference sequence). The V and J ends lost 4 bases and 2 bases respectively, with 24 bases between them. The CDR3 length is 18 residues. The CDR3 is CASSSSFGSPWGAYEQYF. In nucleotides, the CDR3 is TGTGCCAGCAGCTCGTCGTTCGGGTCCCCTTGGGGCGCCTACGAGCAGTACTTC. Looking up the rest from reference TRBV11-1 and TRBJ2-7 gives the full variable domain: EAEVAQSPRYKITEKSQAVAFWCDPISGHATLYWYRQILGQGPELLVQFQDESVVDDSQLPKDRFSAERLKGVDSTLKIQPAELGDSAMYLCASSSSFGSPWGAYEQYFGPGTRLTVT.

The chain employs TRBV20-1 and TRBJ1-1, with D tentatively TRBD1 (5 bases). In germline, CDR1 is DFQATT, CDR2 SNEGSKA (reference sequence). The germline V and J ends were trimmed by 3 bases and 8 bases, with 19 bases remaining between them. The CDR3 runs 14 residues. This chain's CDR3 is CSARKQGASSEAFF. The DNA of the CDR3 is TGCAGTGCTAGGAAACAAGGGGCGAGTTCCGAAGCTTTCTTT.

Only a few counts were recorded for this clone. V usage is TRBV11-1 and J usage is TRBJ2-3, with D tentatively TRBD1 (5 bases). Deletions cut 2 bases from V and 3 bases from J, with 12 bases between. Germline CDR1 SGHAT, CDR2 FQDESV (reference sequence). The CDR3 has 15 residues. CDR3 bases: TGTGCCAGCAGCTTATGGGCAGGGCGGACAGATACGCAGTATTTT. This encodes CASSLWAGRTDTQYF.

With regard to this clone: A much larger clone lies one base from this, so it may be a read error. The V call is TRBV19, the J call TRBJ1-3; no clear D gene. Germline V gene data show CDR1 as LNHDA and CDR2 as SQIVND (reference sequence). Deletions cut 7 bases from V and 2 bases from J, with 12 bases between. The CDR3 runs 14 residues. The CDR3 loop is CASTTGKTGNTIYF. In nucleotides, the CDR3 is TGTGCCAGTACGACCGGGAAAACTGGAAACACCATATATTTT.

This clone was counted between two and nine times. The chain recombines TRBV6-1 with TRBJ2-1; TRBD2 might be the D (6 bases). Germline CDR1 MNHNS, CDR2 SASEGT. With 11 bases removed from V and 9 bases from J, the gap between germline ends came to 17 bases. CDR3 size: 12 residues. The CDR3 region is CAGEVRVGEQFF. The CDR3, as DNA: TGTGCCGGGGAGGTCCGGGTCGGTGAGCAGTTCTTC.

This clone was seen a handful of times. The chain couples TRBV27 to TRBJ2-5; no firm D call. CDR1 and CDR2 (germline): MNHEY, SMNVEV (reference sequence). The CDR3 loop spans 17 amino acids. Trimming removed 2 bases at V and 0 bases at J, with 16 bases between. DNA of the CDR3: TGTGCCAGCAGTTTACTTCCAGTGACGATGTACCAAGAGACCCAGTACTTC. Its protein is CASSLLPVTMYQETQYF.

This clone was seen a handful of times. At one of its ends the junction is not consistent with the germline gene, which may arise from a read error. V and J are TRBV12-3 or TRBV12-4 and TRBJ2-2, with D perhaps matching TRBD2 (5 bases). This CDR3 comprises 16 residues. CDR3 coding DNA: TGTGCCAGCAGTTTAAAGAGGGCGATAAACACCTGGGAGCTGTTTTTT. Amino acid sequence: CASSLKRAINTWELFF.

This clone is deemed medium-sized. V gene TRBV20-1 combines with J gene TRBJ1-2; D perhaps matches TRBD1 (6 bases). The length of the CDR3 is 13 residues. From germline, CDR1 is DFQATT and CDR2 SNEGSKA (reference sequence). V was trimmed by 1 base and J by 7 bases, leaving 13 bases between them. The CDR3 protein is CSARVSAGAGYTF. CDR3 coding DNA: TGCAGTGCTAGAGTTAGCGCGGGGGCTGGCTACACCTTC.

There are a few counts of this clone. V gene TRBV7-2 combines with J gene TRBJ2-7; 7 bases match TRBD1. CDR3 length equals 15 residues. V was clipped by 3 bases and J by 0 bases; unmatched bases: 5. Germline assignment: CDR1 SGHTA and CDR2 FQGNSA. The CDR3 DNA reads TGTGCCAGCAGCTTCCGGGACAGCCTCTCCTACGAGCAGTACTTC. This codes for CASSFRDSLSYEQYF.

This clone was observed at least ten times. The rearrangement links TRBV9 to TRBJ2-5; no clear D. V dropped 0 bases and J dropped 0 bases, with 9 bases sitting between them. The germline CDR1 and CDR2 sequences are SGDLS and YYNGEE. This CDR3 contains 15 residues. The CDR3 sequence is CASSVDPAYQETQYF. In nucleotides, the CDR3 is TGTGCCAGCAGCGTAGACCCAGCGTACCAAGAGACCCAGTACTTC.

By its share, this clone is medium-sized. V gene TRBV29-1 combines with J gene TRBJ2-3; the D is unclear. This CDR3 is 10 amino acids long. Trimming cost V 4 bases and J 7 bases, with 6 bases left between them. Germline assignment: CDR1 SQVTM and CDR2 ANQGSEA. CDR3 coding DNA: TGCAGCGTTGCTACTAATACGCAGTATTTT. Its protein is CSVATNTQYF.

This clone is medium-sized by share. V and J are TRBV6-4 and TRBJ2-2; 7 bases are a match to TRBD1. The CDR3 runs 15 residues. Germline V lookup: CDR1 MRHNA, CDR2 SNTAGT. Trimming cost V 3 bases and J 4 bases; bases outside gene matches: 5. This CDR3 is CASSENTGVTGELFF. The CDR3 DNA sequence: TGTGCCAGCAGTGAAAATACAGGGGTCACCGGGGAGCTGTTTTTT.

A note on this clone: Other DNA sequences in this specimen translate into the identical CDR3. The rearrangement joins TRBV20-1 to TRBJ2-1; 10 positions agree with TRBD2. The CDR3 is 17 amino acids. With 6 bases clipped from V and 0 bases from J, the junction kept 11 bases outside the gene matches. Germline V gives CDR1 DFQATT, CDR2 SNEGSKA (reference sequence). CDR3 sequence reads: CSARTSGGTNSYNEQFF. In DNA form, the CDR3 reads TGCAGTGCCCGGACTAGCGGTGGAACAAACTCCTACAATGAGCAGTTCTTC.

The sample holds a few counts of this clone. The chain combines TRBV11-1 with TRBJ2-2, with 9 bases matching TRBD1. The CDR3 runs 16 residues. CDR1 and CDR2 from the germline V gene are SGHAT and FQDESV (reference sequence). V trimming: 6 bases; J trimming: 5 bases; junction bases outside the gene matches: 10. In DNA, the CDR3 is TGTGCCAGCAGTAGACTCGGACAGGGGATAACCGGGGAGCTGTTTTTT. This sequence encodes CASSRLGQGITGELFF.

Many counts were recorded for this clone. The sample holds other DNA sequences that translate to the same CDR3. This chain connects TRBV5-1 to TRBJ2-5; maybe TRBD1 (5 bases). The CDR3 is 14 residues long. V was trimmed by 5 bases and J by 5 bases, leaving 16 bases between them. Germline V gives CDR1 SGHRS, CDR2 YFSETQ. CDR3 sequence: CASRSQGSWETQYF. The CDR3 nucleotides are TGCGCCAGCAGGTCTCAGGGATCGTGGGAGACCCAGTACTTC.